This paragraph covers one T cell receptor beta chain sequence. This sample is part of a study of control samples from healthy donors and cancer patients. The protocol was immunoSEQ multiplex PCR, while the TCRdb copy is restricted to in-frame clones and leaves out a portion. The repertoire holds 140,000 to 150,000 clones, 90% to 95% seen once, with under 7% in the top ten. V was shortened by 3 bases and J by 2 bases, with 22 bases between the two germline ends. CDR1 SGHTA and CDR2 FQGNSA come from the germline V gene. The CDR3 length is 18 residues. The TCR was taken from a man between 18 and 29 years old in good health. The V gene is TRBV7-2, the J gene TRBJ1-1; unclear D gene. The specimen was blood. The CDR3, as DNA: TGTGCCAGCAGCTTCGCTAGGGCTGAGTTCGGGGTAAACACTGAAGCTTTCTTT. It codes for CASSFARAEFGVNTEAFF.